One and the same sample provided the 4 T cell receptor beta chains below, sequenced in a study of radiation and T cells in renal cell carcinoma. The time point denotes: baseline pretreatment blood. Sample treatment: 15 Gy SBRT to primary tumor, nephrectomy 4 weeks later. Clones were sequenced by immunoSEQ multiplex PCR, and TCRdb holds only the in-frame ones, with some missing. The sample has tens of thousands of clones, 82% seen once. Sequencing used blood, obtained from a patient whose treatment included radiotherapy and nephrectomy. The source is a man between 60 and 75 years old with renal cell carcinoma.

V is TRBV10-3 and J is TRBJ2-2; D might be TRBD1 (5 bases). The CDR3 length is 14 residues. Germline V gives CDR1 ENHRY, CDR2 SYGVKD. Between the trimmed V and J ends, which lost 4 bases and 1 base, there was a span of 7 bases. The CDR3 loop reads CAISGGQNTGELFF. The DNA of the CDR3 is TGTGCCATCAGTGGTGGACAGAACACCGGGGAGCTGTTTTTT.

This chain joins TRBV5-1 and TRBJ2-3; D is unresolved. Germline values: CDR1 SGHRS, CDR2 YFSETQ. The germline V and J ends were trimmed by 4 bases and 9 bases, with 21 bases remaining between them. CDR3 length: 15 amino acids. CDR3 region: CASSPDLDEVRTQYF. DNA for the CDR3: TGCGCCAGCAGCCCGGACCTGGACGAAGTAAGGACGCAGTATTTT.

The CDR3 sequence: CASSMASSSGRETQYF. CDR3 coding DNA: TGTGCCAGTAGTATGGCCTCTTCTAGCGGGAGAGAGACCCAGTACTTC. The rearrangement joins TRBV19 to TRBJ2-5; TRBD2 agrees at 10 bases. J was trimmed by 4 bases and V by 3 bases; bases with no gene match: 8. This CDR3 region has 16 residues. Germline loops: CDR1 LNHDA, CDR2 SQIVND (reference sequence).

This chain connects TRBV6-6 to TRBJ2-7; 8 bases fit TRBD1. This CDR3 is built from 14 residues. The V gene's germline CDR1 is MNHNY and CDR2 SVGAGI (reference sequence). Trimming took 2 bases from V and 2 from J; bases not matched to a gene: 2. The DNA of the CDR3 is TGTGCCAGCAGTTACGGACAGGGACCCTACGAGCAGTACTTC. The encoded protein is CASSYGQGPYEQYF.